The sequence of this T cell receptor beta chain was determined in a study of blood T cells in healthy people across ages. The overall study: Template switching retrieved approximately one barcoded beta molecule for each two T cells.

A second about 7 to 12 cycle PCR used barcoded and J-beta primers. TCRdb itself ran the 5' RACE reads through MiXCR, one entry per CDR3 protein. The sample yields 1,300,000 or so distinct CDR3 sequences, around 55% seen once. This clonotype has only one observation. This CDR3 is built from 13 residues. Trimming stripped 4 bases from V and 2 bases from J, with 5 bases between. Germline lookup yields CDR1 KGHDR and CDR2 SFDVKD. The receptor was isolated from a man aged 18 to 35 in good health. The J gene is TRBJ2-4, the V gene TRBV24-1; the D is unclear. Sequences were obtained from blood. DNA of the CDR3: TGTGCCACCAGTGAGGGGACCAAAAACATTCAGTACTTC. Its translation is CATSEGTKNIQYF.